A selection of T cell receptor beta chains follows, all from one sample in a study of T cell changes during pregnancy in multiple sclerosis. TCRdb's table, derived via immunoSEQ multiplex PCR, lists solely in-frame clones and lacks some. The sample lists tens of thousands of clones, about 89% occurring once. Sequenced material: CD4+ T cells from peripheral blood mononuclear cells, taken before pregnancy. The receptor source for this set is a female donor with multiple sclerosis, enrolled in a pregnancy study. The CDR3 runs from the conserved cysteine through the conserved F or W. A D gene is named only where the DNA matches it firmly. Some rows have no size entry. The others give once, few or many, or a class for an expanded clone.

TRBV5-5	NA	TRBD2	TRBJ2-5	CASSLGLAVYQETQYF	TGTGCCAGCAGCTTGGGACTAGCGGTTTACCAAGAGACCCAGTACTTC
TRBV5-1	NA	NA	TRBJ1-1	CASTPTDMRTEAFF	TGCGCCAGCACGCCCACTGACATGAGAACTGAAGCTTTCTTT
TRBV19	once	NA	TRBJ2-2	CASSTGGYGNTGELFF	TGTGCCAGTAGTACCGGGGGATATGGGAACACCGGGGAGCTGTTTTTT
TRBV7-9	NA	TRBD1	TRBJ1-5	CASSLAGTVNNQPQHF	TGTGCCAGCAGCTTGGCCGGGACAGTAAACAATCAGCCCCAGCATTTT
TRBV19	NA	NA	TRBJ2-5	CASSSLGETQYF	TGTGCCAGTAGTTCCCTAGGAGAGACCCAGTACTTC
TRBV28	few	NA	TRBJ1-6	CASEQGRSPLHF	TGTGCCAGCGAACAGGGACGCTCACCCCTCCACTTT
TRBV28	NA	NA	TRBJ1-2	CASSTTREGYTF	TGTGCCAGCAGTACCACCAGGGAAGGCTACACCTTC
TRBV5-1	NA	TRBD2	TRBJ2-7	CASSLASGRVYEQYF	TGCGCCAGCAGCTTGGCTAGCGGGAGGGTGTACGAGCAGTACTTC
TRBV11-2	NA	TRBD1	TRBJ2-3	CASSSRDRLSTDTQYF	TGTGCCAGCAGCTCCCGGGACAGATTAAGCACAGATACGCAGTATTTT
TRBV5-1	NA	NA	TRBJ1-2	CASSLGFGFGYTF	TGCGCCAGCAGCTTGGGGTTCGGTTTTGGCTACACCTTC
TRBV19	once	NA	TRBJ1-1	CASSLWGAEAFF	TGTGCCAGTAGTTTATGGGGCGCTGAAGCTTTCTTT
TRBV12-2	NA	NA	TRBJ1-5	CASRLRPGGTLQHF	TGTGCAAGTCGCTTAAGACCCGGGGGGACCTTACAGCATTTT
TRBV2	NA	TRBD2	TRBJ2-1	CASSAPGLAAYNEQFF	TGTGCCAGCAGTGCGCCGGGACTAGCGGCCTACAATGAGCAGTTCTTC
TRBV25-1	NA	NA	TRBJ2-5	CASRRDQETQYF	TGTGCCAGCAGGCGTGACCAAGAGACCCAGTACTTC
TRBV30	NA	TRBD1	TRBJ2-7	CASTPGQGNYEQYF	TGTGCCTCTACCCCGGGACAGGGAAACTACGAGCAGTACTTC
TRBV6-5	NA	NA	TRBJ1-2	CASRFTANYGYTF	TGTGCCAGCAGATTTACAGCTAACTATGGCTACACCTTC
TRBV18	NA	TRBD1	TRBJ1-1	CASSRYRGRDTEAFF	TGTGCCAGCTCGCGATACAGGGGGCGGGACACTGAAGCTTTCTTT
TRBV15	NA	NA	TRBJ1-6	CATSREGHNNSPLHF	TGTGCCACCAGCAGAGAGGGACACAATAATTCACCCCTCCACTTT
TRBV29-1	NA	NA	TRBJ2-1	CSVSRDNIHNEQFF	TGCAGCGTGAGCAGGGATAATATCCACAATGAGCAGTTCTTC
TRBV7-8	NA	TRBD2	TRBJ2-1	CASSLWVAGISYNEQFF	TGTGCCAGCAGCTTGTGGGTAGCGGGGATCTCCTACAATGAGCAGTTCTTC
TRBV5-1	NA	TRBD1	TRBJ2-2	CASSYRGRTGELFF	TGCGCCAGCAGTTACAGGGGGCGCACCGGGGAGCTGTTTTTT
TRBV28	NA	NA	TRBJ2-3	CASSPELGESTDTQYF	TGTGCCAGCAGCCCGGAGTTGGGTGAAAGCACAGATACGCAGTATTTT
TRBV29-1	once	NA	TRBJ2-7	CSVASVAKEFSYEQYF	TGCAGCGTTGCCTCTGTAGCGAAAGAGTTTTCCTACGAGCAGTACTTC
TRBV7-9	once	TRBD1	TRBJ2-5	CASSLGDDRGTQYF	TGTGCCAGCAGCTTAGGCGATGACAGGGGGACCCAGTACTTC
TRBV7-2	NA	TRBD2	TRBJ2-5	CASSPVLAGGPGETQYF	TGTGCCAGCAGCCCGGTACTAGCGGGAGGGCCGGGAGAGACCCAGTACTTC
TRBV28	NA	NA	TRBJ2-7	CASSFVGSSYEQYF	TGTGCCAGCAGTTTTGTAGGGAGCTCCTACGAGCAGTACTTC
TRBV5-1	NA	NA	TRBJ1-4	CASSLGPANEKLFF	TGCGCCAGCAGCTTGGGGCCAGCTAATGAAAAACTGTTTTTT
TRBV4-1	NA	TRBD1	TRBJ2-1	CASSQLTGLNYNEQFF	TGCGCCAGCAGCCAACTGACAGGGCTTAACTACAATGAGCAGTTCTTC
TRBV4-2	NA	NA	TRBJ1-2	CASSQDPAGKANYGYTF	TGTGCCAGCAGCCAAGATCCCGCAGGAAAGGCTAACTATGGCTACACCTTC
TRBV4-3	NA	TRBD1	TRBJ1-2	CASSQRNRGSYGYTF	TGCGCCAGCAGCCAACGTAACAGGGGGAGCTATGGCTACACCTTC
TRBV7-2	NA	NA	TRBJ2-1	CASSSQGNEQFF	TGTGCCAGCAGCTCTCAGGGCAATGAGCAGTTCTTC
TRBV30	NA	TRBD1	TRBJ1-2	CAWVRQGSARGYTF	TGTGCCTGGGTCCGACAGGGAAGCGCTCGGGGCTACACCTTC
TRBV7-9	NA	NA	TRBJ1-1	CASSLNNMNTEAFF	TGTGCCAGCAGCTTAAACAACATGAACACTGAAGCTTTCTTT
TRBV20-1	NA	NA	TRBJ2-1	CSARRNNEQFF	TGCAGTGCTAGGCGGAACAATGAGCAGTTCTTC
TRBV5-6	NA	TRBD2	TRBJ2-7	CASSTGLAAYEQYF	TGTGCCAGCAGCACGGGACTAGCGGCCTACGAGCAGTACTTC
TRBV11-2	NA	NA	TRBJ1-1	CASSPRGGNTEAFF	TGTGCCAGCAGCCCTAGGGGGGGGAACACTGAAGCTTTCTTT
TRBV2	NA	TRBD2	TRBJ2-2	CANRGLADTGELFF	TGTGCCAACCGGGGACTAGCGGACACCGGGGAGCTGTTTTTT
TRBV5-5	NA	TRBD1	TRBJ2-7	CASSLGQGIYEQYF	TGTGCCAGCAGCTTGGGACAGGGTATCTACGAGCAGTACTTC
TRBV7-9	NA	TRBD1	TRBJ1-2	CASSLAPPGQGYYYGYTF	TGTGCCAGCAGCTTAGCCCCCCCGGGACAGGGATACTACTATGGCTACACCTTC
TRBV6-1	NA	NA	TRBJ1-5	CASRLGASNQPQHF	TGTGCCAGCAGACTTGGAGCCAGCAATCAGCCCCAGCATTTT
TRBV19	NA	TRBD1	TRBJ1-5	CASSTSKGQGSQPQHF	TGTGCCAGTAGTACTTCGAAGGGACAGGGGAGTCAGCCCCAGCATTTT
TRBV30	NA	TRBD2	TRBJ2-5	CAFGGRVETQYF	TGTGCCTTCGGCGGGAGGGTAGAGACCCAGTACTTC
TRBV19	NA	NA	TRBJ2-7	CASSIGDRFGEQYF	TGTGCCAGTAGTATAGGCGACAGATTCGGCGAGCAGTACTTC
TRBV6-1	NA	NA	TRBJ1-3	CASSAGGSGNTIYF	TGTGCCAGCAGTGCCGGAGGGTCCGGAAACACCATATATTTT
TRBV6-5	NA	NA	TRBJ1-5	CASRQDGNQPQHF	TGTGCCAGCAGGCAGGATGGCAATCAGCCCCAGCATTTT